This T cell receptor (beta chain) derives from a study of cytomegalovirus exposure and HLA in healthy donors. Regarding the study as a whole: On later analysis, the bulk of CMV-associated TCR beta chains appeared to be HLA-restricted. Judged likely to be a sequencing artifact was a cluster of highly shared sequence variants. In vitro testing confirmed a few CMV-associated chains as specific for CMV antigens. CMV serostatus was the only immune exposure information that was available.

Note on this clone: Its antigen remains unknown.

The PCR contained 60 Vbeta and 13 Jbeta primers. TCRdb's copy holds only in-frame clones and misses some; the assay was immunoSEQ multiplex PCR. The repertoire table contains just over 150,000 clones. This CDR3 is built from 13 residues. Germline-derived CDR1 and CDR2 are MNHNY and SVGAGI (reference sequence). The V and J ends lost 10 bases and 2 bases respectively, with 11 bases between them. The rearrangement joins TRBV6-6 to TRBJ2-2; tentatively, D is TRBD2 (5 bases). The sequence was collected from a man aged 25-45 years in good health and CMV-seronegative. Material for sequencing was PBMCs. CDR3 DNA sequence: TGTGCCACCTCCACTAGTAACACCGGGGAGCTGTTTTTT. Translation gives CATSTSNTGELFF.